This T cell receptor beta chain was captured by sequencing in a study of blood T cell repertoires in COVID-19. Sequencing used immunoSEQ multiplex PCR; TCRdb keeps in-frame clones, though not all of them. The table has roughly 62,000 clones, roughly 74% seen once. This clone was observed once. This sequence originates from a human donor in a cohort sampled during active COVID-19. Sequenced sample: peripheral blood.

CDR3 sequence: CASSRQGGETQYF. The CDR3 DNA follows: TGTGCCAGCAGTAGACAGGGGGGAGAGACCCAGTACTTC. The chain employs TRBV2 and TRBJ2-5; 9 positions agree with TRBD1. From germline, CDR1 is SNHLY and CDR2 FYNNEI. V lost 5 bases to trimming and J lost 4 bases; unmatched junction nucleotides: 2. The CDR3 contains 13 residues. The full variable domain, its missing parts supplied by reference TRBV2 and TRBJ2-5, is EPEVTQTPSHQVTQMGQEVILRCVPISNHLYFYWYRQILGQKVEFLVSFYNNEISEKSEIFDDQFSVERPDGSNFTLKIRSTKLEDSAMYFCASSRQGGETQYFGPGTRLLVL.